The rows below give T cell receptor beta chains drawn from one sample of a study of cytomegalovirus exposure and HLA in healthy donors. Sequencing used immunoSEQ multiplex PCR; TCRdb keeps in-frame clones, though not all of them. The data show about 150,000 clones, approximately 84% seen once. The specimen was PBMCs. The receptor set was obtained from a man aged 30 to 39 in good health and CMV-seropositive. Each CDR3 is given with its conserved first and last residue. D genes are given only for firm matches. Clone sizes are given selectively: once, few, many, or a class where the clone is expanded.

abundance | j_gene | v_gene | d_gene | CDR3aa | CDR3nt
. | TRBJ2-2 | TRBV7-9 | . | CSSSLGALVVAGELFF | TGTTCCAGCAGCTTAGGAGCACTAGTCGTGGCCGGGGAGCTGTTTTTT
. | TRBJ1-1 | TRBV19 | . | CASSIGAGAMINTEAFF | TGTGCCAGTAGTATTGGGGCGGGAGCAATGATCAACACTGAAGCTTTCTTT
. | TRBJ2-2 | TRBV27 | TRBD2 | CASSTTGTTLAGVGGELFF | TGTGCCAGCAGTACGACAGGGACAACTTTAGCGGGAGTGGGCGGGGAGCTGTTTTTT
few | TRBJ2-1 | TRBV5-4 | . | CASSFFSGEQFF | TGTGCCAGCAGCTTTTTCTCGGGTGAGCAGTTCTTC
. | TRBJ2-1 | TRBV27 | . | CASKIGTGEQFF | TGTGCCAGCAAGATCGGCACGGGGGAGCAGTTCTTC
. | TRBJ2-1 | TRBV27 | . | CASSLGWPAHNEQFF | TGTGCCAGCAGTTTAGGTTGGCCAGCGCACAATGAGCAGTTCTTC
. | TRBJ2-1 | TRBV5-4 | TRBD2 | CASRTGLAFLNEQFF | TGTGCCAGCAGAACGGGACTAGCATTTCTCAATGAGCAGTTCTTC
. | TRBJ1-1 | TRBV7-9 | . | CASSFTDREAFF | TGTGCCAGCAGCTTCACTGACAGGGAAGCTTTCTTT
. | TRBJ2-2 | TRBV29-1 | . | CSVIKTGELFF | TGCAGCGTTATCAAAACCGGGGAGCTGTTTTTT
. | TRBJ1-2 | TRBV18 | . | CASSPYPGPSEGTNYGYTF | TGTGCCAGCTCACCTTATCCGGGACCCTCGGAGGGTACCAACTATGGCTACACCTTC
. | TRBJ2-3 | TRBV5-4 | TRBD2 | CASSLDAGTSGVDTQYF | TGTGCCAGCAGCTTGGATGCCGGGACTAGCGGGGTGGATACGCAGTATTTT
once | TRBJ1-1 | TRBV7-9 | . | CSSSLFVGKNTEAFF | TGTTCCAGCAGCTTATTCGTGGGCAAGAACACTGAAGCTTTCTTT
. | TRBJ2-7 | TRBV7-9 | . | CSSSLAAGLSYEQYF | TGTTCCAGCAGCTTAGCCGCGGGACTCAGCTACGAGCAGTACTTC
. | TRBJ1-1 | TRBV5-1 | TRBD1 | CASSPGTGRMNTEAFF | TGCGCCAGCAGCCCGGGGACAGGGCGAATGAACACTGAAGCTTTCTTT
. | TRBJ2-1 | TRBV6-5 | TRBD2 | CASSWLAGKGNEQFF | TGTGCCAGCAGTTGGCTAGCGGGAAAGGGGAATGAGCAGTTCTTC
. | TRBJ1-1 | TRBV7-8 | . | CASSLAGGMNTEAFF | TGTGCCAGCAGCTTAGCGGGCGGGATGAACACTGAAGCTTTCTTT
. | TRBJ2-7 | TRBV12-2 | . | CASRPFLAAYEQYF | TGTGCAAGTCGTCCTTTCCTAGCGGCCTACGAGCAGTACTTC
. | TRBJ2-2 | TRBV7-6 | . | CASSLLITGELFF | TGTGCCAGCAGCTTACTAATCACCGGGGAGCTGTTTTTT
. | TRBJ2-1 | TRBV10-3 | . | CAISELGGASYNEQFF | TGTGCCATCAGTGAATTAGGCGGAGCCTCCTACAATGAGCAGTTCTTC
once | TRBJ2-7 | TRBV6-1 | . | CASNPRGASYEQYF | TGTGCCAGCAACCCCCGGGGGGCCTCCTACGAGCAGTACTTC
. | TRBJ1-5 | TRBV5-1 | . | CASSPTGESNQPQHF | TGCGCCAGCAGCCCGACTGGGGAGAGCAATCAGCCCCAGCATTTT
. | TRBJ2-3 | TRBV7-3 | TRBD2 | CASSSGEMGLAGGPHTQYF | TGTGCCAGCAGCTCTGGAGAGATGGGGCTAGCGGGAGGGCCGCATACGCAGTATTTT
. | TRBJ1-1 | TRBV4-1 | . | CASSQRENTEAFF | TGCGCCAGCAGCCAACGGGAGAACACTGAAGCTTTCTTT
. | TRBJ2-1 | TRBV11-2 | . | CASSPDYSKLYNEQFF | TGTGCCAGCAGCCCCGACTACTCCAAACTCTACAATGAGCAGTTCTTC
once | TRBJ2-5 | TRBV29-1 | . | CSVERSDGETQYF | TGCAGCGTCGAACGGTCCGATGGAGAGACCCAGTACTTC
. | TRBJ2-3 | TRBV15 | TRBD2 | CATSTPLAGGGTDTQYF | TGTGCCACCAGCACTCCCTTAGCGGGAGGTGGCACAGATACGCAGTATTTT
. | TRBJ2-1 | TRBV5-1 | TRBD2 | CASIPTGGPSGNEQFF | TGCGCCAGCATCCCTACGGGAGGGCCATCTGGGAATGAGCAGTTCTTC
. | TRBJ2-1 | TRBV7-9 | TRBD2 | CASSIASGRPEQFF | TGTGCCAGCAGCATAGCTAGCGGGAGACCAGAGCAGTTCTTC
. | TRBJ2-7 | TRBV4-3 | . | CASSQGFQGYEQYF | TGCGCCAGCAGCCAGGGATTTCAGGGGTACGAGCAGTACTTC
. | TRBJ2-1 | TRBV6-6 | . | CASSLRDEQFF | TGTGCCAGCAGTCTGCGCGATGAGCAGTTCTTC
. | TRBJ1-3 | TRBV19 | . | CASSIGVTGNTIYF | TGTGCCAGTAGTATCGGGGTTACTGGAAACACCATATATTTT
. | TRBJ2-3 | TRBV10-3 | . | CAISDGLDAGKNTQYF | TGTGCCATCAGTGACGGTTTGGACGCGGGAAAAAATACGCAGTATTTT
. | TRBJ2-2 | TRBV6-5 | . | CASSYSTGDTGELFF | TGTGCCAGCAGTTACTCGACGGGGGACACCGGGGAGCTGTTTTTT
. | TRBJ2-1 | TRBV18 | TRBD2 | CASSLVAGTSYNEQFF | TGTGCCAGCTCACTGGTAGCGGGAACCTCCTACAATGAGCAGTTCTTC
. | TRBJ2-1 | TRBV30 | TRBD2 | CAWGTSGRAGEQFF | TGTGCCTGGGGGACTAGCGGGAGGGCCGGGGAGCAGTTCTTC
. | TRBJ2-2 | TRBV7-2 | . | CASSLGTNTGELFF | TGTGCCAGCAGCTTAGGTACGAACACCGGGGAGCTGTTTTTT
once | TRBJ1-1 | TRBV29-1 | . | CSVQVRASPTEAFF | TGCAGCGTTCAAGTGAGGGCGTCCCCCACTGAAGCTTTCTTT
. | TRBJ1-2 | TRBV5-5 | . | CASSLDGGDYGYTF | TGTGCCAGCAGCTTGGATGGAGGGGACTATGGCTACACCTTC
. | TRBJ2-7 | TRBV5-1 | TRBD1 | CASSFRQGKDEQYF | TGCGCCAGCAGCTTCCGACAGGGTAAGGACGAGCAGTACTTC
. | TRBJ2-2 | TRBV5-4 | . | CASSLRGADAGELFF | TGTGCCAGCAGCTTGCGGGGGGCGGACGCCGGGGAGCTGTTTTTT
. | TRBJ1-4 | TRBV15 | TRBD1 | CATSVRTGVGNEKLFF | TGTGCCACCAGCGTCAGGACAGGGGTAGGAAATGAAAAACTGTTTTTT
. | TRBJ1-3 | TRBV19 | . | CASSIDRAGAGNTIYF | TGTGCCAGTAGTATAGACCGGGCAGGGGCTGGAAACACCATATATTTT
. | TRBJ2-3 | TRBV7-3 | . | CASSLSLRGTQYF | TGTGCCAGCAGCCTCTCGCTCCGAGGTACGCAGTATTTT
. | TRBJ1-4 | TRBV14 | . | CASSQESTATFNEKLFF | TGTGCCAGCAGCCAAGAGTCGACAGCCACATTTAATGAAAAACTGTTTTTT
. | TRBJ2-1 | TRBV27 | TRBD2 | CASSAIAGGPLLDNEQFF | TGTGCCAGCAGCGCTATTGCGGGAGGTCCGCTGTTGGACAATGAGCAGTTCTTC
. | TRBJ1-2 | TRBV28 | . | CASSSGDYGYTF | TGTGCCAGCAGCTCAGGGGACTATGGCTACACCTTC
. | TRBJ2-1 | TRBV7-8 | . | CASRGPNPSSYNEQFF | TGTGCCAGCAGGGGCCCCAATCCGAGCTCCTACAATGAGCAGTTCTTC
. | TRBJ2-3 | TRBV5-5 | TRBD2 | CASSSGASGSTDTQYF | TGTGCCAGCAGCTCCGGGGCTAGCGGGAGTACGGATACGCAGTATTTT
. | TRBJ2-1 | TRBV19 | TRBD2 | CASSILPPSGIPHEQFF | TGTGCCAGTAGTATACTACCCCCTAGCGGGATTCCTCATGAGCAGTTCTTC
. | TRBJ1-5 | TRBV6-1 | TRBD1 | CASRPTGNQPQHF | TGTGCCAGCAGGCCGACAGGGAATCAGCCCCAGCATTTT